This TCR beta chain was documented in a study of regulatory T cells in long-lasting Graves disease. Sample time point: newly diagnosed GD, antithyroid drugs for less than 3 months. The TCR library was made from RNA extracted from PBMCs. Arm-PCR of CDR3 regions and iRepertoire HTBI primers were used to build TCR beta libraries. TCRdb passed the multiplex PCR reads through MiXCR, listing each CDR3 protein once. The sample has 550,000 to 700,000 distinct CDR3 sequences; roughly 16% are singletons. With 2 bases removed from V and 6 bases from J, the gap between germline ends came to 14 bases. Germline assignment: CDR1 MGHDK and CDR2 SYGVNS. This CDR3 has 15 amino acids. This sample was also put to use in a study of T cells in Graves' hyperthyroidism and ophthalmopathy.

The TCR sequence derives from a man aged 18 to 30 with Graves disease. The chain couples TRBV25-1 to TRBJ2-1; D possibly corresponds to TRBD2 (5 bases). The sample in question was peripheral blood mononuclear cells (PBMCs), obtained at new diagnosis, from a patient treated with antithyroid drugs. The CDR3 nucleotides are TGTGCCAGCAGTGAAGGGTTTTCCGGGGTCAATGAGCAGTTCTTC. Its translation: CASSEGFSGVNEQFF.